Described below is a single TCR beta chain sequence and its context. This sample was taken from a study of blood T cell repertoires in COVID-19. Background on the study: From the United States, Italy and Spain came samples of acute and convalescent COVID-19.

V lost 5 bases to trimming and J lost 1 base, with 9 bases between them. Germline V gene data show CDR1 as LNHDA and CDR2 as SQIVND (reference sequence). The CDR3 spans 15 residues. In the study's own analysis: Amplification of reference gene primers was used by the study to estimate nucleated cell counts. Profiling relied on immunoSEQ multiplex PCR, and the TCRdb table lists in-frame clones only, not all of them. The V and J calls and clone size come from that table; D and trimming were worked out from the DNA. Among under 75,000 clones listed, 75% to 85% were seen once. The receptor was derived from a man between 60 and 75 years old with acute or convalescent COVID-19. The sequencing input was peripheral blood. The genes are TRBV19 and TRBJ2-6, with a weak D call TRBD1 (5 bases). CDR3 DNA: TGTGCCAGTAGTCCCAGGGTTTCTGGGGCCAACGTCCTGACTTTC. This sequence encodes CASSPRVSGANVLTF. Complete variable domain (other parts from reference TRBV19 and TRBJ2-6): DGGITQSPKYLFRKEGQNVTLSCEQNLNHDAMYWYRQDPGQGLRLIYYSQIVNDFQKGDIAEGYSVSREKKESFPLTVTSAQKNPTAFYLCASSPRVSGANVLTFGAGSRLTVL.